This record covers a single T cell receptor beta chain. The sample is drawn from a study of blood T cell repertoires in COVID-19. As for the study in general: There were acute and convalescent COVID-19 samples, and they came from the United States, Italy and Spain. From T cells, B-cell-depleted T cells, or PBMCs came the material, which was cDNA or gDNA.

As handled by the study authors: Reference gene primer amplification gave nucleated cell count estimates. Profiling relied on immunoSEQ multiplex PCR, and the TCRdb table lists in-frame clones only, not all of them. V and J calls and clone size are given by that table; D and trimming were obtained from the DNA. The sample has some 180,000 clones, about four fifths seen once. The CDR3 length is 14 residues. Trimming pared 3 bases from V and 4 bases from J, leaving 11 bases between. Germline-derived CDR1 and CDR2 are KGHDR and SFDVKD. The clonotype comes from a woman aged 40 to 49 with COVID-19, enrolled during active disease. This sequence joins TRBV24-1 and TRBJ1-2, with a weak D call TRBD1 (5 bases). Sample: peripheral blood. The CDR3 nucleotides read TGTGCCACCAGTGATGACGACAGAGCCTATGGCTACACCTTC. Its protein product is CATSDDDRAYGYTF.